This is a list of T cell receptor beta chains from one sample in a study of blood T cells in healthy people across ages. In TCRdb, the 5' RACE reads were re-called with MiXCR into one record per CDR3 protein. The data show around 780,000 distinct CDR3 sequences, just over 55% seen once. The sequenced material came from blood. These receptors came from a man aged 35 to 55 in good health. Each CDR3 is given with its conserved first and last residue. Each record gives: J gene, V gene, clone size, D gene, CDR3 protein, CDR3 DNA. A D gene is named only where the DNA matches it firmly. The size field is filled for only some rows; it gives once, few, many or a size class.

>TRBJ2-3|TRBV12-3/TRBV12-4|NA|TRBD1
CASSFDRGRTDTQYF
TGTGCCAGCAGTTTTGACAGGGGGCGTACAGATACGCAGTATTTT
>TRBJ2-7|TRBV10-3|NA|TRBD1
CAISGQDSYEQYF
TGTGCCATCAGCGGACAGGACTCCTACGAGCAGTACTTC
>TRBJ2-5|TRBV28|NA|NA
CASSLDPSSQDQETQYF
TGTGCCAGCAGCTTGGACCCCAGCAGTCAGGACCAAGAGACCCAGTACTTC
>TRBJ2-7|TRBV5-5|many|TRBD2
CASSPTSGSTEQYF
TGTGCCAGCAGCCCTACTAGCGGGAGTACCGAGCAGTACTTC
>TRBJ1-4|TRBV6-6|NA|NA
CASSTASRGKLFF
TGTGCCAGCAGCACAGCGTCGCGGGGAAAACTGTTTTTT
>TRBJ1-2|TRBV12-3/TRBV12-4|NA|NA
CASSMGHGIYGYTF
TGTGCCAGCAGTATGGGACACGGAATCTATGGCTACACCTTC
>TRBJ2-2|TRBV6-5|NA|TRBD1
CASSPTPGQSTGELFF
TGTGCCAGCAGCCCAACCCCGGGACAGTCTACCGGGGAGCTGTTTTTT
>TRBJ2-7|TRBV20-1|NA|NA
CSARVPGTRGYEQYF
TGCAGTGCTAGAGTCCCCGGGACACGGGGATACGAGCAGTACTTC
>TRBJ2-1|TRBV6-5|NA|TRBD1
CASSPGTGTGNEQFF
TGTGCCAGCAGTCCCGGGACAGGGACGGGCAATGAGCAGTTCTTC
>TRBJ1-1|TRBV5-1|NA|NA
CASSGGAGPTEAFF
TGCGCCAGCAGTGGGGGGGCAGGACCCACTGAAGCTTTCTTT
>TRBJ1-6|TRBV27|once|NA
CASTLGVGNSPLHF
TGTGCCAGCACCCTCGGGGTTGGTAATTCACCCCTCCACTTT
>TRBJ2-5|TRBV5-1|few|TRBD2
CASSRQHLAEETQYF
TGCGCCAGCAGCCGGCAACATCTAGCGGAAGAGACCCAGTACTTC
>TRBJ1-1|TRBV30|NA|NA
CAWSTGLDTEAFF
TGTGCCTGGAGTACAGGGCTGGACACTGAAGCTTTCTTT
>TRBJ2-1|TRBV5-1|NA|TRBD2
CASSRRESYNEQFF
TGCGCCAGCAGCCGGCGGGAGTCTTACAATGAGCAGTTCTTC
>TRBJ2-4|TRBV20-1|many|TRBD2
CSAWDYPGNIQYF
TGCAGTGCTTGGGACTATCCGGGGAACATTCAGTACTTC
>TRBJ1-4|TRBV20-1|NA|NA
CSATTARYEKLFF
TGCAGTGCTACGACAGCCAGATATGAAAAACTGTTTTTT
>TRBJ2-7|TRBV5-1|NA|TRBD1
CASSPGTGVYYEQYF
TGCGCCAGCAGCCCCGGGACAGGAGTATACTACGAGCAGTACTTC